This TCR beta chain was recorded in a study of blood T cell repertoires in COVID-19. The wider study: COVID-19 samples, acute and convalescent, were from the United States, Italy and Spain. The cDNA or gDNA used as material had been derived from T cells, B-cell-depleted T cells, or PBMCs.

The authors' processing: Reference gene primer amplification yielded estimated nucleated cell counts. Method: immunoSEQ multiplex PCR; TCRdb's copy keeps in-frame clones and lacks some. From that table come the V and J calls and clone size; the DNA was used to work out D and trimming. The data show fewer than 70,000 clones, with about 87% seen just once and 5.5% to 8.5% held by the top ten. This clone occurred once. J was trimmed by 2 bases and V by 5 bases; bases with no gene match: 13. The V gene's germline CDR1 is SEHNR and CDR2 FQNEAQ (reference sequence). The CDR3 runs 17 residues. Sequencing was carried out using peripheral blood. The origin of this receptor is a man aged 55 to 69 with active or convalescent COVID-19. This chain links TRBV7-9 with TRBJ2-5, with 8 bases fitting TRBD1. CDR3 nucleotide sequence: TGTGCCAGCAGCCCCCACCCTCGGACAGGGCCACAAGAGACCCAGTACTTC. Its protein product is CASSPHPRTGPQETQYF.